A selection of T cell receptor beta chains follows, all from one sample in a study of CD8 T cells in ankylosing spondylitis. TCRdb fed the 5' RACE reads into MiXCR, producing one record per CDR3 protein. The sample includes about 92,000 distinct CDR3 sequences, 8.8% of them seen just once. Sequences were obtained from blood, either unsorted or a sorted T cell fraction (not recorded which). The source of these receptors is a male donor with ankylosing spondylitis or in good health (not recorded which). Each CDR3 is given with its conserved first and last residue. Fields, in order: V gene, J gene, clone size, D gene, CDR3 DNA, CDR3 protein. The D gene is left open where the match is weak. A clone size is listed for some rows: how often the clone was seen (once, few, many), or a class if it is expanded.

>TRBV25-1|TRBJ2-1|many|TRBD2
TGTGCCAGCAGTGAATTGGGGACTAGCGGGGCCCACTACAATGAGCAGTTCTTC
CASSELGTSGAHYNEQFF
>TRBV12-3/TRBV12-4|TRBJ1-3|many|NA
TGTGCCAGCAGGGTAGGTGGGTCTGCATCTGGAAACACCATATATTTT
CASRVGGSASGNTIYF
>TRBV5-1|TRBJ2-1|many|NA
TGCGCCAGCTGCCTAGGCTTTCACTCCTACAATGAGCAGTTCTTC
CASCLGFHSYNEQFF
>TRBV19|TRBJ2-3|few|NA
TGTGCCAGTAGTATTATTTCGGATAGGGATACGCAGTATTTT
CASSIISDRDTQYF
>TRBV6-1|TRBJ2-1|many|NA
TGTGCCAGCAGTGGCGAAGTACTTGATGAGCAGTTCTTC
CASSGEVLDEQFF
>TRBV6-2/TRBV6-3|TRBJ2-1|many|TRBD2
TGTGCCAGCAGTTACTCCCGGGGTAGCGGGGTTCCCTACAATGAGCAGTTCTTC
CASSYSRGSGVPYNEQFF
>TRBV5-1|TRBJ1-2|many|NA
TGCGCCAGCAGCTTGGATCCATATGGCTACACCTTC
CASSLDPYGYTF
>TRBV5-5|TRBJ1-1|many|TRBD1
TGTGCCAGCAACCGAGGGGGCGCGAACACTGAAGCTTTCTTT
CASNRGGANTEAFF
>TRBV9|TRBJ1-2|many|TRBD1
TGTGCCAGCAGCGCGGGGACAGGGGGCGGTTACTATGGCTACACCTTC
CASSAGTGGGYYGYTF
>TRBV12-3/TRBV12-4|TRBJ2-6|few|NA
TGTGCCAGCAGTGGAGGGGGTTTTGGGGCCAACGTCCTGACTTTC
CASSGGGFGANVLTF
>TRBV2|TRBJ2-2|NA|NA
TGTGCCAGCAGCGGGTACACGAACACCGGGGAGCTGTTTTTT
CASSGYTNTGELFF
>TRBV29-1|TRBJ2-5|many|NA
TGCAGCGTTTCACTAGATCAGACCCAGTACTTC
CSVSLDQTQYF
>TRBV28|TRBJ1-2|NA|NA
TGTGCCAGCAGAGGCCCTGGAGGAGGCTACACCTTC
CASRGPGGGYTF
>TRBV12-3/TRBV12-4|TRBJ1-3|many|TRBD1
TGTGCCAGCAACGTTCCAGGGGGCTTATCGCAAGGAAACACCATATATTTT
CASNVPGGLSQGNTIYF
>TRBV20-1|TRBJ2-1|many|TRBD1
TGCAGTGCTAGGGGGGACAGGGCGAATGAGCAGTTCTTC
CSARGDRANEQFF
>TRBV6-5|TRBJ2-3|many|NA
TGTGCCAGCAGAAACCCTCAGGGGTCTAGCACAGATACGCAGTATTTT
CASRNPQGSSTDTQYF
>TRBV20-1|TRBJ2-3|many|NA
TGCAGTGCTCGCCTTCTTACTAGAACAGATACGCAGTATTTT
CSARLLTRTDTQYF
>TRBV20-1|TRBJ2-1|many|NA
TGCAGTGCTAGCAGGGGTTCCTCCTACAATGAGCAGTTCTTC
CSASRGSSYNEQFF
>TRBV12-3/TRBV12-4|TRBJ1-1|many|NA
TGTGCCAGCAAACGAGGAGCCTCGAACACTGAAGCTTTCTTT
CASKRGASNTEAFF
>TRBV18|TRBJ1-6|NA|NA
TGTGCCAGCTCACGACGGGCAGACCTCAGCTCCTATAATTCACCCCTCCACTTT
CASSRRADLSSYNSPLHF
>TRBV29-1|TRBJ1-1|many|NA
TGCAGCGTTGAAGTCACCCCAGGGGTTGCTTTCTTT
CSVEVTPGVAFF
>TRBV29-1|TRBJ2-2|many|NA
TGCAGCGTTGTGTTTTACACCGGGGAGCTGTTTTTT
CSVVFYTGELFF
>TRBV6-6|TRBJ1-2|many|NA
TGTGCCAGCAACTCCCCCGAGGAACAAGGCTACACCTTC
CASNSPEEQGYTF